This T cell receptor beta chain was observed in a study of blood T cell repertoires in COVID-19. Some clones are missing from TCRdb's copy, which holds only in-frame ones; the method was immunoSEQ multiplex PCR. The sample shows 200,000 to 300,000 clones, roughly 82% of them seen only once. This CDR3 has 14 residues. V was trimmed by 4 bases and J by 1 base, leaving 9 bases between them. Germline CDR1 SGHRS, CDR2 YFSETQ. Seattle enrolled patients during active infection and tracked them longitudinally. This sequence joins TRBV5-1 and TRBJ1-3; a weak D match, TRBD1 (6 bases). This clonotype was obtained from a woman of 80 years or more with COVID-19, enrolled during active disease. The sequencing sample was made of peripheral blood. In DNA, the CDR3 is TGCGCCAGCAGCGCAGGGGAGTCTGGAAACACCATATATTTT. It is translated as CASSAGESGNTIYF.